This TCR beta chain was sequenced for a study of control samples from healthy donors and cancer patients. Clones were read by immunoSEQ multiplex PCR, and TCRdb kept only the in-frame ones, dropping some. The table records tens of thousands of clones, more than 70% of them present only once. Germline CDR1 reads SEHNR; CDR2 reads FQNEAQ (reference sequence). The CDR3 sequence is 15 residues long. J gave up 7 bases and V 4 bases, and 8 bases lay outside the gene matches. The specimen was PBMCs. The receptor was isolated from a man aged 40-55 years with colorectal cancer. The J gene is TRBJ2-1, the V gene TRBV7-9, with 9 bases matching TRBD2. CDR3 nucleotides: TGTGCCAGCAGCTCGGGGACTAGCATTTTAAATGAGCAGTTCTTC. This encodes CASSSGTSILNEQFF.